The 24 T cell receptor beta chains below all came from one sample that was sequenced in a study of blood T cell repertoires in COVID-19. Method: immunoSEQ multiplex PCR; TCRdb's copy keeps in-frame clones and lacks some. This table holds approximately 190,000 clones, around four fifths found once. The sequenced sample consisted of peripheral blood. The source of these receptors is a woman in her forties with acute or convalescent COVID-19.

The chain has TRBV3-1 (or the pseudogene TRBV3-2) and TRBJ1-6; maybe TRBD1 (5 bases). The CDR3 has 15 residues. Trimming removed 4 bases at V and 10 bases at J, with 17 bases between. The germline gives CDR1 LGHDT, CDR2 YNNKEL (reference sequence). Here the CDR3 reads CASSPMAGVKSPLHF. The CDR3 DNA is TGTGCCAGCAGCCCCATGGCGGGGGTAAAATCACCCCTCCACTTT.

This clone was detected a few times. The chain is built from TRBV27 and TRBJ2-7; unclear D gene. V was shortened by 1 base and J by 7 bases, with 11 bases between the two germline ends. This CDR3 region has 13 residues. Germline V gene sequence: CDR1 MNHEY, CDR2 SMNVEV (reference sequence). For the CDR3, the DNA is TGTGCCAGCAGTTTATGGGTAGCCGGGGAGCAGTACTTC. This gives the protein CASSLWVAGEQYF.

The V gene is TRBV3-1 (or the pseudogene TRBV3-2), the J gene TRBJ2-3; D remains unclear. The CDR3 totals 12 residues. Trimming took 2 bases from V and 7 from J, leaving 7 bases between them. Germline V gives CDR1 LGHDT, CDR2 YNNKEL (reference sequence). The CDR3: CASSQKLYTQYF. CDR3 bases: TGTGCCAGCAGCCAAAAGCTCTATACGCAGTATTTT.

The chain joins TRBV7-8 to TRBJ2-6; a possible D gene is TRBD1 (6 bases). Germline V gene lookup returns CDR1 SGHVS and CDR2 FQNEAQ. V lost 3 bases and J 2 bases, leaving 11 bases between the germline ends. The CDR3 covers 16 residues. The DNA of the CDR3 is TGTGCCAGCAGCTTTTTAGGGGGAACTGGGGCCAACGTCCTGACTTTC. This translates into CASSFLGGTGANVLTF.

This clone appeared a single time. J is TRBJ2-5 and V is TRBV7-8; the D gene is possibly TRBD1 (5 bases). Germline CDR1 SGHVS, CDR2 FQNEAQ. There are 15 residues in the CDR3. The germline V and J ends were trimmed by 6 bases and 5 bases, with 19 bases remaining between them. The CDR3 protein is CASRADTSGRETQYF. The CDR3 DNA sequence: TGTGCCAGCAGGGCGGACACCTCGGGTCGGGAGACCCAGTACTTC.

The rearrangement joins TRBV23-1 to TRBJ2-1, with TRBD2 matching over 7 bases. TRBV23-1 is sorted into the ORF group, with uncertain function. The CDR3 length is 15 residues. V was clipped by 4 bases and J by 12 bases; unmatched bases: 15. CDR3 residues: CASSPKSWEGWRQFF. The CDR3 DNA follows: TGCGCCAGCAGTCCCAAGAGTTGGGAGGGCTGGCGGCAGTTCTTC.

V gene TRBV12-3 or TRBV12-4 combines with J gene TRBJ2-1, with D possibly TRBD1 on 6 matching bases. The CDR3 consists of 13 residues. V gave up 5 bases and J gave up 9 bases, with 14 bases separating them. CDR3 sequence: CASSPQGPGEQFF. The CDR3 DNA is TGTGCCAGCAGTCCACAGGGTCCCGGTGAGCAGTTCTTC.

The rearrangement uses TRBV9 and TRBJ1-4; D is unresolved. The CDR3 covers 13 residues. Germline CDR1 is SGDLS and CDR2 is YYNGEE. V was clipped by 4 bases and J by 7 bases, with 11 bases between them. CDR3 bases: TGTGCCAGCAGCCCCCACTACGGTGAAAAACTGTTTTTT. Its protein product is CASSPHYGEKLFF.

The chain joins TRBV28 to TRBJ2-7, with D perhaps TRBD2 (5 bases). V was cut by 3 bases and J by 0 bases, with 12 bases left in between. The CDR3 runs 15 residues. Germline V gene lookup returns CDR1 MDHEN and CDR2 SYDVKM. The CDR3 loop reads CASSFNRGTSYEQYF. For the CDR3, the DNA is TGTGCCAGCAGTTTTAACCGGGGAACCTCCTACGAGCAGTACTTC.

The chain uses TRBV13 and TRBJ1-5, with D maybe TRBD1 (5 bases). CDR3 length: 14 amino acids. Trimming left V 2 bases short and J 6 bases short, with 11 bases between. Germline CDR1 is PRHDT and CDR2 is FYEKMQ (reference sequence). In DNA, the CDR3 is TGTGCCAGCAGCTTACAGGGTGGAAGTCAGCCCCAGCATTTT. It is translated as CASSLQGGSQPQHF.

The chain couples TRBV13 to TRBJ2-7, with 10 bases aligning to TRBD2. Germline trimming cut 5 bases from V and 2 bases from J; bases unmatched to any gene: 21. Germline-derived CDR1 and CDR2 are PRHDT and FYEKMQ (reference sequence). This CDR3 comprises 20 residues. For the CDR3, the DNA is TGTGCCAGCAGCCCTCAAGGAGGACTAGCGGAAGGGACTAGCCCCTACGAGCAGTACTTC. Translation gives CASSPQGGLAEGTSPYEQYF.

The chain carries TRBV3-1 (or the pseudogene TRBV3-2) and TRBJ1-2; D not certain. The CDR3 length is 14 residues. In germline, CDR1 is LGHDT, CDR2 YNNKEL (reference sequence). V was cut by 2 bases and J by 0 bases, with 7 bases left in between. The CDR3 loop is CASSQLDPNYGYTF. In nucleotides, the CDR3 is TGTGCCAGCAGCCAACTAGACCCTAACTATGGCTACACCTTC.

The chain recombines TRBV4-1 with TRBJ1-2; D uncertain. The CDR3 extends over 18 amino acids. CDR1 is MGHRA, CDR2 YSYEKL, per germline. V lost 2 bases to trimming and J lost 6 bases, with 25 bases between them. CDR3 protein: CASSQPKEEAGLKDGYTF. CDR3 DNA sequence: TGCGCCAGCAGCCAACCCAAAGAAGAGGCGGGATTGAAAGATGGCTACACCTTC.

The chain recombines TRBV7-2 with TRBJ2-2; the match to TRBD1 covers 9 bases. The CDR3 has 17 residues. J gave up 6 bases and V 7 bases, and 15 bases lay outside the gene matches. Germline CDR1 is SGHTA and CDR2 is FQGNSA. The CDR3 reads CASTQGFGTGIAGELFF. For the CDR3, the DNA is TGTGCCAGCACCCAGGGGTTTGGGACAGGGATCGCCGGGGAGCTGTTTTTT. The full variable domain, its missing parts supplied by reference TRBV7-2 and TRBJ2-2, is GAGVSQSPSNKVTEKGKDVELRCDPISGHTALYWYRQSLGQGLEFLIYFQGNSAPDKSGLPSDRFSAERTGGSVSTLTIQRTQQEDSAVYLCASTQGFGTGIAGELFFGEGSRLTVL.

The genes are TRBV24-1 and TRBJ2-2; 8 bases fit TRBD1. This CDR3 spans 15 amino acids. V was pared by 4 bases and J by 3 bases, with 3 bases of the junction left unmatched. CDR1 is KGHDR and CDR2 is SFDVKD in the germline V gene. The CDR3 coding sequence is TGTGCCACCAGTGAGACAGGGGATTACACCGGGGAGCTGTTTTTT. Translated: CATSETGDYTGELFF.

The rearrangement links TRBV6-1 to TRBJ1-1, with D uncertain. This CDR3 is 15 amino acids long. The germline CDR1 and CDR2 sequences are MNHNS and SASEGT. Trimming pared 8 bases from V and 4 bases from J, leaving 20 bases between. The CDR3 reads CASRLSGSAGTEAFF. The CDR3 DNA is TGTGCCAGCCGATTAAGCGGTTCCGCGGGCACTGAAGCTTTCTTT.

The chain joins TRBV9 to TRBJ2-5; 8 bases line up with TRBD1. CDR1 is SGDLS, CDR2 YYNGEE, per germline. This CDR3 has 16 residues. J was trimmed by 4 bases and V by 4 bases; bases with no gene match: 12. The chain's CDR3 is CASSRIGDRGGETQYF. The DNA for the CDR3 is TGTGCCAGCAGCCGTATCGGAGACAGGGGAGGAGAGACCCAGTACTTC.

CDR3 nucleotide sequence: TGCGCCAGCAGCTTGGCCTTCGCCGGGACAGACCAAGAGACCCAGTACTTC. This translates into CASSLAFAGTDQETQYF. The chain employs TRBV5-1 and TRBJ2-5, with 7 bases lining up with TRBD1. The ends lost 0 bases at V and 0 bases at J; junction bases unmatched: 8. The germline V gene has CDR1 SGHRS and CDR2 YFSETQ. The CDR3 contains 17 residues.

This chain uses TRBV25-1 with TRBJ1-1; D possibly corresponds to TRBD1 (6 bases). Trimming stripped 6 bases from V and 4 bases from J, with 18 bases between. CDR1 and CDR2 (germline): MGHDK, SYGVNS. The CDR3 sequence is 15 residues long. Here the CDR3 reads CASRQQGKVFTEAFF. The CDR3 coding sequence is TGTGCCAGCAGACAACAGGGTAAGGTTTTCACTGAAGCTTTCTTT.

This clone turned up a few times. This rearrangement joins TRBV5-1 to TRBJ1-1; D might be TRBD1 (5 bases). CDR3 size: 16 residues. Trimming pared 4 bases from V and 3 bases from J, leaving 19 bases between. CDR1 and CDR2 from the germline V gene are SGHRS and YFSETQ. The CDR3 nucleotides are TGCGCCAGCAGCCGTTGGAGGGGCGAGGGTGACACTGAAGCTTTCTTT. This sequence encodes CASSRWRGEGDTEAFF.

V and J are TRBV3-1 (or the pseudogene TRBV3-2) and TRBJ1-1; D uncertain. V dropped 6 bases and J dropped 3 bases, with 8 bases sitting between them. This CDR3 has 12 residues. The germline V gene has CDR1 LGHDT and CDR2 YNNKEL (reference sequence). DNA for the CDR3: TGTGCCAGCAGTAGTGCGCACACTGAAGCTTTCTTT. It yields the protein CASSSAHTEAFF.

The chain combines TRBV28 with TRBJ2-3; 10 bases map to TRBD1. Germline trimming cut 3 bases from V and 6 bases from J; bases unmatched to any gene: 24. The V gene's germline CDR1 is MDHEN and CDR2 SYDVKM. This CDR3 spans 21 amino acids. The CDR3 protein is CASSFPPPGTGDGMPGDTQYF. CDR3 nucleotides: TGTGCCAGCAGTTTCCCCCCTCCTGGGACAGGGGACGGGATGCCAGGGGATACGCAGTATTTT.

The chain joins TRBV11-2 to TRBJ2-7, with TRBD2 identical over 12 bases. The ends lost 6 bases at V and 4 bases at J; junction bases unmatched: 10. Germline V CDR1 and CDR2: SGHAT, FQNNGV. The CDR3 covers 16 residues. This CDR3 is CASSPSGRVVVYEQYF. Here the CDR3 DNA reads TGTGCCAGCAGTCCTAGCGGGAGGGTGGTGGTTTACGAGCAGTACTTC.

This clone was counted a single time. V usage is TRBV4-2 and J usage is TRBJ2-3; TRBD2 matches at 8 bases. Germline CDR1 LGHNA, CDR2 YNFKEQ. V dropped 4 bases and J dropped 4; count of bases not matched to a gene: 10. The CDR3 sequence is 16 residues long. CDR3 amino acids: CASSPLLGLAPDTQYF. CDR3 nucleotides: TGTGCCAGCAGCCCACTCCTAGGACTAGCCCCAGATACGCAGTATTTT.